This section outlines one TCR beta chain sequence together with its context. CDR3 length: 19 residues. Germline CDR1 is KGHSH and CDR2 is LQKENI. V lost 1 base and J lost 0; bases outside the gene matches: 15. This record belongs to a study of identical twins. Each CDR3 protein is one row after TCRdb ran MiXCR on the 5' RACE reads. The data contain about 690,000 distinct CDR3 sequences, 5.5% to 6.5% of them singletons. Sequencing was performed on naive T cells sorted from blood. This TCR derives from a man between 18 and 35 years old in good health. The chain employs TRBV18 and TRBJ2-7; 7 bases are shared with TRBD1. CDR3 residues: CASSPLPGGGGPSSYEQYF. The CDR3 DNA reads as TGTGCCAGCTCACCACTACCAGGGGGTGGCGGACCGAGCTCCTACGAGCAGTACTTC.